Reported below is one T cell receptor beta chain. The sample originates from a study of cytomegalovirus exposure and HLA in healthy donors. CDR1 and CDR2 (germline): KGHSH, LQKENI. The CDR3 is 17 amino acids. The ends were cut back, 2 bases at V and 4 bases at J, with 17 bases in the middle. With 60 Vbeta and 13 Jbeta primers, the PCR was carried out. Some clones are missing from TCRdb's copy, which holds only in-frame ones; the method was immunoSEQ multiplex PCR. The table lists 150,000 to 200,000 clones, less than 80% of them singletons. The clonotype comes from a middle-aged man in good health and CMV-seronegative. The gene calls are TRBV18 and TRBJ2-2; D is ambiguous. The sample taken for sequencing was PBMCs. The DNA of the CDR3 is TGTGCCAGCTCACCATCCCCACTGGCGGCCCCCACCGGGGAGCTGTTTTTT. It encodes CASSPSPLAAPTGELFF.